This T cell receptor beta chain comes out of a study of shared clonotypes between healthy human individuals. About this clone: The antigen is not known.

The repertoire was sequenced with immunoSEQ multiplex PCR; TCRdb's copy has only in-frame clones and lacks some. The repertoire includes 2 million to 2.5 million clones, roughly 95% of them detected once, and around 0.13% sits in the top ten. Study-level findings and limits: Blood was the only sampled material, and tissue repertoires likely differ.

Input material: naive CD4+ T cells sorted from blood. Subset defined: CD45RA+ positively selected. This receptor was obtained from a man aged 18-30 years in good health.

The CDR3 sequence is CASGSTYEQYF. The CDR3 DNA follows: TGTGCCAGCGGTTCGACCTACGAGCAGTACTTC. The rearrangement links TRBV7-9 to TRBJ2-7; unclear D gene. This CDR3 is built from 11 residues. V lost 8 bases, J lost 2 bases, and 7 bases lay in between. CDR1 SEHNR and CDR2 FQNEAQ come from the germline V gene (reference sequence).